This T cell receptor beta chain appears in the sequencing data of a study of neurological immune-mediated disorders. Across the study: The multiple sclerosis group of roughly 35 included around 30 relapsing-remitting and 3 secondary progressive patients.

5'RACE with 10-nucleotide random UMIs produced the cDNA. TCRdb re-analysed the 5' RACE reads in MiXCR, keeping a single row per CDR3 protein. The repertoire holds 55,000 to 75,000 distinct CDR3 sequences, with roughly 5% as singletons. This clonotype was counted only a few times. Its antigen remains unknown. Deletions cut 5 bases from V and 5 bases from J, with 7 bases between. The germline V gene has CDR1 MNHEY and CDR2 SVGAGI. The CDR3 covers 12 residues. Regarding the study as a whole: None of the CDR3 amino acid sequences of expanded clones recurred across subjects, suggesting private repertoires in all groups.

This chain links TRBV6-5 with TRBJ2-1; D is undetermined. The clonotype was recovered from a woman in her 30s with multiple sclerosis. Sequencing was carried out using PBMCs. CDR3 nucleotides: TGTGCCAGCAGTGCAGAAAACAATGAGCAGTTCTTC. Translation: CASSAENNEQFF.